Given below is one T cell receptor (beta chain) in context. Its target is not known. Looked up from germline, CDR1 is LNHDA and CDR2 is SQIVND (reference sequence). V gave up 0 bases and J gave up 4 bases; unmatched junction bases: 7. The CDR3 is 17 amino acids. Vbeta (60) and Jbeta (13) primers were used in the PCR. The data were produced by immunoSEQ multiplex PCR, yet TCRdb's version contains in-frame clones alone and is incomplete. The table has 150,000 to 200,000 clones, 65% to 85% seen once. The data stem from a study of cytomegalovirus exposure and HLA in healthy donors. Study observations and caveats: A prior analysis recorded that most TCR beta V segments were productive about 90% or about 30% of the time. Association with HLA alleles at 0.05 false discovery rate was found for 15,000 to 20,000 TCR beta sequences in a later analysis.

This TCR was sampled from a girl under 18 in good health and CMV-seropositive. Material for sequencing was PBMCs. The V call is TRBV19, the J call TRBJ2-1, with 9 bases matching TRBD2. CDR3 protein: CASSIDTTSGTYNEQFF. In nucleotides, the CDR3 is TGTGCCAGTAGTATAGATACGACTAGCGGTACGTACAATGAGCAGTTCTTC.